This TCR beta chain was recorded in a study of blood T cell repertoires in COVID-19. Germline V CDR1 and CDR2: MNHNY, SVGAGI (reference sequence). With 6 bases removed from V and 0 bases from J, the gap between germline ends came to 15 bases. CDR3 length: 15 residues. A few counts support this clone. Assay: immunoSEQ multiplex PCR; the TCRdb copy retains only in-frame clones and omits some. The profile shows around 250,000 clones, 75% to 90% of them singletons. The sequence came from a woman aged 40 to 50 who had recovered from COVID-19. Specimen: peripheral blood. The chain employs TRBV6-6 and TRBJ2-7; D is possibly TRBD2 (6 bases). In DNA form, the CDR3 reads TGTGCCAGCAGCCCCCCGGGGGACTCCTCCTACGAGCAGTACTTC. Encoded protein: CASSPPGDSSYEQYF.